This T cell receptor beta chain emerged from a study of beta chain features in type 1 diabetes. This clone was counted only a few times. What it binds is unknown. Whole-study results and caveats: Moderate yet significant TCRB CDR3 shortening was seen in Type 1 diabetes patients in all four CD4+ subsets. Among type 1 diabetes patients, VDJ junctions had fewer insertions and more deletions.

Trimming took 1 base from V and 2 from J; bases not matched to a gene: 2. Germline loops: CDR1 SGHTA, CDR2 FQGNSA. The CDR3 covers 15 residues. By way of CD45RO/CCR7/CD25/CD127/CD95/CD27, the CD4+ regulatory, stem cell-like memory, central memory and naive cells were sorted. Every isolated RNA sample was fully reverse transcribed, so sequencing captured expressed TCRB transcripts. TCRdb keeps only in-frame clones here, not all; method: immunoSEQ multiplex PCR. The sample lists about 240,000 clones; around 14% were seen once. This chain connects TRBV7-2 to TRBJ2-7, with 10 bases that match TRBD2. The clonotype originates from a man aged 25 to 40 with type 1 diabetes. Material for sequencing was naive CD4+ T cells from blood. As DNA, the CDR3 is TGTGCCAGCAGCTTAGAGCGGGAGGGCCCCTACGAGCAGTACTTC. Protein product: CASSLEREGPYEQYF.